This record concerns one T cell receptor (beta chain) sequence. Its antigen is not known. The data are from a study of neoadjuvant nivolumab and ipilimumab in lung cancer. General study points: Only two of four nivolumab-treated tumors gained richness and clonality by surgery. TCR receptors were sequenced in few samples.

CDR1 and CDR2 (germline): SGHRS, YFSETQ. This CDR3 has 14 residues. Trimming took 0 bases from V and 5 from J, leaving 9 bases between them. TCRdb's copy holds only in-frame clones and misses some; the assay was immunoSEQ multiplex PCR. The sample has approximately 29,000 clones, 83% seen once. This clonotype originated in an adult with non-small cell lung cancer. The sample here was tumor tissue, taken after neoadjuvant nivolumab, alone or with ipilimumab, at or shortly before surgery. V is TRBV5-1 and J is TRBJ2-1; D uncertain. DNA for the CDR3: TGCGCCAGCAGCTTGGCAGGCAGCGACAATGAGCAGTTCTTC. Its protein product is CASSLAGSDNEQFF.